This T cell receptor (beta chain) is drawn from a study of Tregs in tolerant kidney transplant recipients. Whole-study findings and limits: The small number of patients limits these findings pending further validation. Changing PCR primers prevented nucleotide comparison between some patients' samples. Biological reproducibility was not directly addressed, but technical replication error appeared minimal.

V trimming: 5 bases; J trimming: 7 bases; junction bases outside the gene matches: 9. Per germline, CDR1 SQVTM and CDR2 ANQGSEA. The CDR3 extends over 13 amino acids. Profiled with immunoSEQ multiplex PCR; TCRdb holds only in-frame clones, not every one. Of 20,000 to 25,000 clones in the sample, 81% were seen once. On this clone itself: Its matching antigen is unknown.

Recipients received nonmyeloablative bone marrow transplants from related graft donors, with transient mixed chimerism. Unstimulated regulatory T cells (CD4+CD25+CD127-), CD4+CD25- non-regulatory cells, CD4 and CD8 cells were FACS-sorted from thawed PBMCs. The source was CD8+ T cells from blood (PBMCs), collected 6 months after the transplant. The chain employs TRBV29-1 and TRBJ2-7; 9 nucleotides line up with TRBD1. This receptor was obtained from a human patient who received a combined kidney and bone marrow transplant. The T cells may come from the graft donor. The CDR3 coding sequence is TGCAGCGTTCCGGGACAGGGCTCTTGGGAGCAGTACTTC. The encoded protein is CSVPGQGSWEQYF.